The 22 T cell receptor beta chains in this list originate from one sample, sequenced in a study of blood T cell repertoires in COVID-19. Clones were read by immunoSEQ multiplex PCR, and TCRdb kept only the in-frame ones, dropping some. The profile covers about 110,000 clones, with 65% to 80% appearing a single time and less than 2% taken by the ten largest. Sequencing used peripheral blood. These receptors all stem from a woman between 35 and 50 years old with acute or convalescent COVID-19.

V and J are TRBV2 and TRBJ1-2; 10 nucleotides align to TRBD1. Trimming cost V 4 bases and J 6 bases; bases outside gene matches: 5. The CDR3 consists of 14 residues. CDR1 is SNHLY and CDR2 is FYNNEI in the germline V gene. DNA for the CDR3: TGTGCCAGCAGTGCTCGACAGGGGGCTCATGGCTACACCTTC. Translation gives CASSARQGAHGYTF. The entire variable domain, with the rest obtained from reference TRBV2 and TRBJ1-2, is as follows: EPEVTQTPSHQVTQMGQEVILRCVPISNHLYFYWYRQILGQKVEFLVSFYNNEISEKSEIFDDQFSVERPDGSNFTLKIRSTKLEDSAMYFCASSARQGAHGYTFGSGTRLTVV.

The chain has TRBV6-4 and TRBJ1-1, with a weak D call TRBD1 (5 bases). This CDR3 has 13 amino acids. V lost 6 bases and J 1 base, leaving 9 bases between the germline ends. Germline V gene data show CDR1 as MRHNA and CDR2 as SNTAGT. CDR3 in amino acids: CASSQGRNTEAFF. CDR3 sequence (DNA): TGTGCCAGCAGCCAGGGAAGGAACACTGAAGCTTTCTTT.

J is TRBJ2-5 and V is TRBV7-2; possibly TRBD2 for D (5 bases). This CDR3 comprises 14 residues. The germline CDR1 and CDR2 sequences are SGHTA and FQGNSA. With 4 bases removed from V and 4 bases from J, the gap between germline ends came to 13 bases. Here the CDR3 reads CASSSSGIGETQYF. The CDR3 DNA is TGTGCCAGCAGCTCGTCCGGGATCGGAGAGACCCAGTACTTC.

This chain joins TRBV27 and TRBJ2-5, with a tentative D call TRBD1 (5 bases). V lost 3 bases and J lost 5, with 7 bases in between. The germline V gene has CDR1 MNHEY and CDR2 SMNVEV (reference sequence). The CDR3 sequence is 12 residues long. CDR3 bases: TGTGCCAGCAGTTTTCCAGGGGAGACCCAGTACTTC. Translation gives CASSFPGETQYF.

About this clone itself: This sample also contains other DNA sequences that code for the same CDR3. The chain couples TRBV11-2 to TRBJ1-2; the D gene is possibly TRBD1 (5 bases). V lost 0 bases, J lost 2 bases, and 10 bases lay in between. The germline CDR1 and CDR2 sequences are SGHAT and FQNNGV. This CDR3 is 15 amino acids long. In nucleotides, the CDR3 is TGTGCCAGCAGCTTAGAAGGGGCAGTAAACTATGGCTACACCTTC. This gives the protein CASSLEGAVNYGYTF. Based on the CDR3 plus reference TRBV11-2 and TRBJ1-2, the full variable domain is EAGVAQSPRYKIIEKRQSVAFWCNPISGHATLYWYQQILGQGPKLLIQFQNNGVVDDSQLPKDRFSAERLKGVDSTLKIQPAKLEDSAVYLCASSLEGAVNYGYTFGSGTRLTVV.

The V gene is TRBV6-5, the J gene TRBJ1-2; maybe TRBD1 (5 bases). Trimming took 0 bases from V and 2 from J, leaving 7 bases between them. This CDR3 region has 14 residues. Germline V gene sequence: CDR1 MNHEY, CDR2 SVGAGI. The chain's CDR3 is CASSYSTGNYGYTF. DNA of the CDR3: TGTGCCAGCAGTTACTCAACAGGAAACTATGGCTACACCTTC.

The V and J genes are TRBV6-5 and TRBJ2-5; the D gene is possibly TRBD2 (6 bases). Germline lookup yields CDR1 MNHEY and CDR2 SVGAGI. V dropped 0 bases and J dropped 5 bases, with 10 bases sitting between them. CDR3 length equals 14 residues. CDR3 sequence: CASSYSEGWETQYF. Written as DNA, the CDR3 is TGTGCCAGCAGTTACTCGGAGGGTTGGGAGACCCAGTACTTC.

V usage is TRBV5-1 and J usage is TRBJ2-1; 8 bases agree with TRBD2. CDR1 and CDR2 from the germline V gene are SGHRS and YFSETQ. The V segment lost 4 bases and the J segment 0 bases; nucleotides outside the gene matches: 3. This CDR3 is 15 amino acids long. The CDR3 is CASSTGTSSYNEQFF. In nucleotides, the CDR3 is TGCGCCAGCAGCACCGGGACTAGCTCCTACAATGAGCAGTTCTTC.

CDR3 protein: CASSYSGGGTGSKQYF. The DNA of the CDR3 is TGTGCCAGCAGTTACTCCGGAGGTGGGACAGGGTCAAAGCAGTACTTC. This chain uses TRBV6-5 with TRBJ2-7; 9 positions match TRBD1. The germline V gene has CDR1 MNHEY and CDR2 SVGAGI. The V and J ends lost 0 bases and 8 bases, in that order; junction bases with no gene match: 11. CDR3 length: 16 residues.

The rearrangement uses TRBV6-5 and TRBJ1-5; maybe TRBD1 (6 bases). CDR3 length: 13 amino acids. Per germline, CDR1 MNHEY and CDR2 SVGAGI. With 6 bases removed from V and 3 bases from J, the gap between germline ends came to 9 bases. Written as DNA, the CDR3 is TGTGCCAGCAGCGGACAGCCCAATCAGCCCCAGCATTTT. Translating gives CASSGQPNQPQHF.

The chain has TRBV19 and TRBJ1-3; 7 bases are shared with TRBD1. The ends lost 5 bases at V and 5 bases at J; junction bases unmatched: 3. This CDR3 spans 13 amino acids. Germline lookup yields CDR1 LNHDA and CDR2 SQIVND (reference sequence). CDR3 nucleotide sequence: TGTGCCAGTAGTCGGGGACAGCGAAACACCATATATTTT. Encoded protein: CASSRGQRNTIYF.

The chain joins TRBV4-1 to TRBJ1-4, with 10 bases that match TRBD1. The CDR3 consists of 16 residues. CDR1 and CDR2 from the germline V gene are MGHRA and YSYEKL. V lost 3 bases and J lost 4; bases outside the gene matches: 5. The CDR3 DNA is TGCGCCAGCAGCCAGGCGGGGACAGGGGATAATGAAAAACTGTTTTTT. Its translation is CASSQAGTGDNEKLFF.

The chain uses TRBV9 and TRBJ1-2, with D unclear. CDR3 length: 14 amino acids. Germline CDR1 reads SGDLS; CDR2 reads YYNGEE. V lost 0 bases to trimming and J lost 5 bases, with 11 bases between them. The CDR3 here is CASSVAPGAYGYTF. The CDR3 coding sequence is TGTGCCAGCAGCGTAGCCCCGGGTGCTTATGGCTACACCTTC.

The chain joins TRBV29-1 to TRBJ1-1; D call uncertain. In germline, CDR1 is SQVTM, CDR2 ANQGSEA. The ends were cut back, 4 bases at V and 0 bases at J, with 9 bases in the middle. There are 13 residues in the CDR3. As DNA, the CDR3 is TGCAGCGTTGCTCAGGCTGTGAACACTGAAGCTTTCTTT. Translated, it gives CSVAQAVNTEAFF.

The chain combines TRBV7-2 with TRBJ1-2; D is unclear. The CDR3 has 13 residues. The germline CDR1 and CDR2 sequences are SGHTA and FQGNSA. V lost 3 bases to trimming and J lost 2 bases, with 7 bases between them. CDR3 nucleotides: TGTGCCAGCAGCTTCGACTGGAACTATGGCTACACCTTC. Protein: CASSFDWNYGYTF. Variable domain in full (rest from reference TRBV7-2 and TRBJ1-2): GAGVSQSPSNKVTEKGKDVELRCDPISGHTALYWYRQSLGQGLEFLIYFQGNSAPDKSGLPSDRFSAERTGGSVSTLTIQRTQQEDSAVYLCASSFDWNYGYTFGSGTRLTVV.

This sequence joins TRBV7-2 and TRBJ1-3; D may be TRBD1 (6 bases). V shed 3 bases and J shed 2 bases, with 14 bases lying between them. Germline CDR1 reads SGHTA; CDR2 reads FQGNSA. The CDR3 is 16 residues long. CDR3 region: CASSFQVGGAGNTIYF. The CDR3, as DNA: TGTGCCAGCAGCTTCCAAGTAGGGGGTGCTGGAAACACCATATATTTT. Full variable domain (outside the CDR3, taken from reference TRBV7-2 and TRBJ1-3): GAGVSQSPSNKVTEKGKDVELRCDPISGHTALYWYRQSLGQGLEFLIYFQGNSAPDKSGLPSDRFSAERTGGSVSTLTIQRTQQEDSAVYLCASSFQVGGAGNTIYFGEGSWLTVV.

This clone was recorded at least ten times. The chain uses TRBV6-6 and TRBJ2-7; D might be TRBD2 (5 bases). The CDR3 covers 12 residues. Germline V CDR1 and CDR2: MNHNY, SVGAGI (reference sequence). V lost 8 bases, J lost 2 bases, and 10 bases lay in between. DNA for the CDR3: TGTGCCAGCGAGGGAGACGCCTACGAGCAGTACTTC. It is translated as CASEGDAYEQYF.

V and J are TRBV6-5 and TRBJ2-1; a possible D gene is TRBD1 (5 bases). Trimming removed 7 bases at V and 9 bases at J, with 13 bases between. This CDR3 spans 12 amino acids. Germline CDR1 and CDR2: MNHEY and SVGAGI. CDR3 in amino acids: CASTPRTSEQFF. DNA of the CDR3: TGTGCCAGCACCCCACGGACAAGTGAGCAGTTCTTC.

The V call is TRBV28, the J call TRBJ1-5, with D unresolved. Germline V gene sequence: CDR1 MDHEN, CDR2 SYDVKM. The CDR3 is 13 amino acids. The V end lost 6 bases, the J end lost 1 base, and 7 bases lay between the germline ends. The CDR3 coding sequence is TGTGCCAGCAGGGTCCAGAGCAATCAGCCCCAGCATTTT. This sequence encodes CASRVQSNQPQHF.

The chain is built from TRBV2 and TRBJ1-2, with 7 bases that match TRBD1. With 6 bases clipped from V and 10 bases from J, the junction kept 8 bases outside the gene matches. Germline CDR1 and CDR2: SNHLY and FYNNEI. The CDR3 is made up of 12 amino acids. The CDR3, as DNA: TGTGCCAGCAGGGCCGGGACAGCGGTCTACACCTTC. Protein sequence: CASRAGTAVYTF.

The chain couples TRBV6-5 to TRBJ2-7, with D possibly matching TRBD2 (6 bases). CDR1 and CDR2 from the germline V gene are MNHEY and SVGAGI. The CDR3 loop spans 14 amino acids. Trimming stripped 0 bases from V and 0 bases from J, with 6 bases between. In DNA, the CDR3 is TGTGCCAGCAGTTACTCCGGGAGCTCCTACGAGCAGTACTTC. Translated: CASSYSGSSYEQYF.

This clone was detected only a few times. The chain links TRBV3-1 (or the pseudogene TRBV3-2) to TRBJ1-5; maybe TRBD1 (5 bases). The CDR3 is 16 residues long. V lost 0 bases and J lost 7, with 16 bases in between. CDR1 and CDR2 (germline): LGHDT, YNNKEL (reference sequence). As DNA, the CDR3 is TGTGCCAGCAGCCAAGATGGGGTCGGGGGAGGCCAGCCCCAGCATTTT. This encodes CASSQDGVGGGQPQHF.